Listed below are T cell receptor beta chains from one sample, sequenced in a study of OX40 agonist ivuxolimab in advanced cancers. Measured with immunoSEQ multiplex PCR; TCRdb has only the in-frame clones, and not every one. Counted here are around 68,000 clones, more than 75% occurring once; the ten biggest clones make up 0.6% to 0.8%. The input for sequencing was CD4+ or CD8+ T cells sorted from blood, taken in a trial of the OX40 agonist ivuxolimab. The receptor source for this set is an adult with an advanced solid tumor such as melanoma, head and neck, liver or kidney cancer. Each CDR3 is given with its conserved first and last residue. The order of the fields is D gene, J gene, clone size, V gene, CDR3 DNA, CDR3 protein. D genes are given only for firm matches. Clone size is not always given. Where it is, it says once, few, many or a class for expanded clones.

D: -; J: TRBJ2-6; size: -; V: TRBV6-1; DNA: TGTGCCAGCAGTGAAAGGGGAGGGGGCTCTGGGGCCAACGTCCTGACTTTC; CDR3: CASSERGGGSGANVLTF
D: TRBD1; J: TRBJ1-6; size: once; V: TRBV5-6; DNA: TGTGCCAGCAGCTTGGCAGGGGGAAGTTCACCCCTCCACTTT; CDR3: CASSLAGGSSPLHF
D: -; J: TRBJ1-1; size: -; V: TRBV28; DNA: TGTGCCAGCAGTTCTTCCACGAACACTGAAGCTTTCTTT; CDR3: CASSSSTNTEAFF
D: -; J: TRBJ1-2; size: -; V: TRBV5-1; DNA: TGCGCCAGCGCCGGGGGCGGGTATGGCTACACCTTC; CDR3: CASAGGGYGYTF
D: -; J: TRBJ1-1; size: -; V: TRBV7-7; DNA: TGTGCTAGCAGCTTGGACGAGAACACTGAAGCTTTCTTT; CDR3: CASSLDENTEAFF
D: -; J: TRBJ2-3; size: -; V: TRBV11-2; DNA: TGTGCCAGCAGCTGGGGAGCAGATACGCAGTATTTT; CDR3: CASSWGADTQYF
D: -; J: TRBJ1-1; size: -; V: TRBV7-9; DNA: TGTGCCAGCAGCCAGGTTGGCACTGAAGCTTTCTTT; CDR3: CASSQVGTEAFF
D: -; J: TRBJ2-1; size: -; V: TRBV15; DNA: TGTGCCACCAGCAGGGTCTCGAGGCGCACCTACAATGAGCAGTTCTTC; CDR3: CATSRVSRRTYNEQFF
D: TRBD1; J: TRBJ1-2; size: -; V: TRBV5-6; DNA: TGTGCCAGCAGATCACAGGGGGGCCTCTATGGCTACACCTTC; CDR3: CASRSQGGLYGYTF
D: TRBD2; J: TRBJ2-5; size: -; V: TRBV2; DNA: TGTGCCAGCAGTGAAAAAGAAGCGGGGGGGGAGACCCAGTACTTC; CDR3: CASSEKEAGGETQYF
D: TRBD1; J: TRBJ1-4; size: -; V: TRBV6-5; DNA: TGTGCCAGCAGTTCGGGGGGGGGACAGTGTAATGAAAAACTGTTTTTT; CDR3: CASSSGGGQCNEKLFF
D: -; J: TRBJ1-6; size: -; V: TRBV11-2; DNA: TGTGCCAGCAGCCTGGGGCAGGAGTTCAATTCACCCCTCCACTTT; CDR3: CASSLGQEFNSPLHF
D: -; J: TRBJ1-5; size: once; V: TRBV29-1; DNA: TGCAGCGTGGCGAAGACAGAGAATCAGCCCCAGCATTTT; CDR3: CSVAKTENQPQHF
D: TRBD2; J: TRBJ2-1; size: -; V: TRBV10-3; DNA: TGTGCCATCAGTTACAGCGGGGGGTTATACAATGAGCAGTTCTTC; CDR3: CAISYSGGLYNEQFF
D: -; J: TRBJ2-3; size: -; V: TRBV5-6; DNA: TGTGCCAGCAGCCGCAATGGCATTGGCACAGATACGCAGTATTTT; CDR3: CASSRNGIGTDTQYF
D: -; J: TRBJ2-3; size: -; V: TRBV7-3; DNA: TGTGCCAGCAGCTTAAGCCTAGGTTTAGATACGCAGTATTTT; CDR3: CASSLSLGLDTQYF
D: -; J: TRBJ1-2; size: -; V: TRBV6-5; DNA: TGTGCCAGCAGTTTTGGATCGGGCAGGGGCTACACCTTC; CDR3: CASSFGSGRGYTF
D: TRBD1; J: TRBJ1-1; size: -; V: TRBV2; DNA: TGTGCCAGCAGAGCCGGGACAGGGGTTTGGGCTTCCTTT; CDR3: CASRAGTGVWASF
D: TRBD1; J: TRBJ2-7; size: -; V: TRBV4-2; DNA: TGTGCCAGCAGCCAAGAAGCGGGACAGGGGCTCTACGAGCAGTACTTC; CDR3: CASSQEAGQGLYEQYF
D: -; J: TRBJ1-3; size: -; V: TRBV5-1; DNA: TGCGCCAGCAGCCAAGGGGGGACTGGAAACACCATATATTTT; CDR3: CASSQGGTGNTIYF
D: TRBD1; J: TRBJ1-5; size: -; V: TRBV2; DNA: TGTGCCACGGACAGGGATAGCAATCAGCCCCAGCATTTT; CDR3: CATDRDSNQPQHF
D: -; J: TRBJ1-4; size: -; V: TRBV7-9; DNA: TGTGCCAGCAGCTTTTACCCGGGCGAGGAAAAACTGTTTTTT; CDR3: CASSFYPGEEKLFF
D: -; J: TRBJ2-3; size: -; V: TRBV9; DNA: TGTGCCAGCAGCGTAGACCTCGGGGGCCTTGCCACAGATACGCAGTATTTT; CDR3: CASSVDLGGLATDTQYF
D: TRBD1; J: TRBJ2-7; size: -; V: TRBV27; DNA: TGTGCCAGCAGACGCCCCGAACAGGGGCAGAACGAGCAGTACTTC; CDR3: CASRRPEQGQNEQYF
D: -; J: TRBJ1-2; size: -; V: TRBV9; DNA: TGTGCCAGCAGCGTAGGGGCGGCCAGCTATGGCTACACCTTC; CDR3: CASSVGAASYGYTF
D: TRBD1; J: TRBJ2-7; size: -; V: TRBV10-2; DNA: TGCGCCAGCAGTGCAGGGGGCGCGAGCTCCTACGAGCAGTACTTC; CDR3: CASSAGGASSYEQYF